This entry lists 25 T cell receptor beta chains sequenced from one sample in a study of identical twins. Each CDR3 protein gets one entry after TCRdb re-called the 5' RACE reads with MiXCR. Among about 690,000 distinct CDR3 sequences listed, roughly 6% were seen once. Sequenced input: naive T cells sorted from blood. These receptor sequences come from a man aged 18 to 29 in good health.

This chain joins TRBV7-8 and TRBJ2-7; 10 bases agree with TRBD2. The CDR3 loop spans 16 amino acids. The germline gives CDR1 SGHVS, CDR2 FQNEAQ. V trimming: 4 bases; J trimming: 4 bases; junction bases outside the gene matches: 10. CDR3 in amino acids: CASSSRAAGGPYEQYF. The CDR3 DNA is TGTGCCAGCAGCTCACGCGCAGCGGGAGGGCCTTACGAGCAGTACTTC.

This clonotype has just a few counts. The chain joins TRBV5-1 to TRBJ2-7; 12 positions agree with TRBD1. CDR3 length equals 13 residues. J gave up 5 bases and V 5 bases, and 2 bases lay outside the gene matches. Germline CDR1 SGHRS, CDR2 YFSETQ. The DNA of the CDR3 is TGCGCCAGCAGGCGGGACAGGGGGCACGAGCAGTACGTC. The encoded protein is CASRRDRGHEQYV.

The rearrangement uses TRBV2 and TRBJ2-2; 8 positions match TRBD2. This CDR3 region has 14 residues. Looked up from germline, CDR1 is SNHLY and CDR2 is FYNNEI. With V trimmed by 11 bases and J by 2 bases, 7 bases remained unmatched. This CDR3 is CAGKAGENTGELFF. DNA for the CDR3: TGTGCCGGGAAAGCGGGAGAAAACACCGGGGAGCTGTTTTTT.

This clonotype was seen only a few times. V gene TRBV11-2 combines with J gene TRBJ2-1; D is perhaps TRBD1 (6 bases). Trimming took off 0 bases at V and 6 bases at J, with 21 bases between the two ends. Germline V gene data show CDR1 as SGHAT and CDR2 as FQNNGV. This CDR3 contains 18 residues. CDR3 sequence (DNA): TGTGCCAGCAGCTTAGAGCCCCCCGGGACAACTGTAGGCAATGAGCAGTTCTTC. Its protein product is CASSLEPPGTTVGNEQFF.

This clonotype was seen repeatedly, ten times or more. The gene calls are TRBV12-3 or TRBV12-4 and TRBJ1-5, with a weak D call TRBD1 (6 bases). The CDR3 is made up of 14 amino acids. V was clipped by 6 bases and J by 7 bases, with 16 bases between them. The CDR3 region has the DNA TGTGCCAGCAGGGCGGGGGGCTCCAGCCAGCCCCAGCATTTT. Its protein is CASRAGGSSQPQHF.

This clonotype was found many times. This chain joins TRBV4-3 and TRBJ1-4, with 9 bases aligning to TRBD1. J gave up 6 bases and V 2 bases, and 7 bases lay outside the gene matches. The length of the CDR3 is 16 residues. CDR1 and CDR2 from the germline V gene are LGHNA and YSLEER. CDR3 amino acids: CASSQMAGTGYEKLFF. DNA for the CDR3: TGCGCCAGCAGCCAAATGGCCGGGACAGGGTATGAAAAACTGTTTTTT.

The V call is TRBV28, the J call TRBJ2-1; 8 bases map to TRBD2. Germline trimming cut 2 bases from V and 5 bases from J; bases unmatched to any gene: 5. Germline loops: CDR1 MDHEN, CDR2 SYDVKM. There are 15 residues in the CDR3. As DNA, the CDR3 is TGTGCCAGCAGTTTAATAACACTAGCGGACAATGAGCAGTTCTTC. It translates to CASSLITLADNEQFF.

In this sample, this clonotype turned up many times. V is TRBV5-1 and J is TRBJ2-1; D gene unclear. The CDR3 length is 15 residues. Germline CDR1 reads SGHRS; CDR2 reads YFSETQ. V lost 1 base to trimming and J lost 0 bases, with 8 bases between them. CDR3 nucleotides: TGCGCCAGCAGCTTGTCCCCGAGCTCCTACAATGAGCAGTTCTTC. This gives the protein CASSLSPSSYNEQFF.

This clonotype was picked up one time. This may stem from a read error, because a much larger clone lies one nucleotide away. The chain is built from TRBV7-9 and TRBJ2-5; D possibly corresponds to TRBD1 (5 bases). The length of the CDR3 is 15 residues. Germline V gene sequence: CDR1 SEHNR, CDR2 FQNEAQ (reference sequence). CDR3 sequence (DNA): TGTGCCAGCAGTCCACCCCCAGGGATTCAAGAGACCCACTACTTC. It translates to CASSPPPGIQETHYF.

This clonotype came up many times. The rearrangement links TRBV20-1 to TRBJ2-5, with D unclear. V gave up 5 bases and J gave up 6 bases, with 16 bases separating them. Germline CDR1 reads DFQATT; CDR2 reads SNEGSKA (reference sequence). CDR3 length: 13 amino acids. The CDR3 protein is CSAPGPTTKTQYF. DNA for the CDR3: TGCAGTGCTCCGGGCCCGACCACGAAGACCCAGTACTTC.

The CDR3 sequence is CASSQDKGHEQYF. The CDR3 DNA reads as TGTGCCAGCAGCCAAGATAAAGGGCACGAGCAGTACTTC. V is TRBV3-1 and J is TRBJ2-7; D unresolved. The germline gives CDR1 LGHDT, CDR2 YNNKEL (reference sequence). This CDR3 spans 13 amino acids. Trimming took 0 bases from V and 5 from J, leaving 8 bases between them.

This clonotype was picked up a small number of times. The chain combines TRBV28 with TRBJ2-4; no firm D call. Trimming left V 6 bases short and J 0 bases short, with 6 bases between. The CDR3 length is 13 residues. Per the germline V gene, CDR1 is MDHEN and CDR2 is SYDVKM. CDR3 amino acids: CASRVLAKNIQYF. CDR3 in DNA: TGTGCCAGCAGGGTACTAGCCAAAAACATTCAGTACTTC.

This clonotype appeared many times. The chain couples TRBV3-1 to TRBJ1-5, with D perhaps matching TRBD1 (6 bases). Looked up from germline, CDR1 is LGHDT and CDR2 is YNNKEL (reference sequence). The CDR3 runs to 14 residues. V was trimmed by 1 base and J by 6 bases, leaving 10 bases between them. The CDR3 nucleotides are TGTGCCAGCAGCCAAGGAGGAGGGGGTCAGCCCCAGCATTTT. Amino acid sequence: CASSQGGGGQPQHF.

This clonotype was observed once. A read error may explain this, as a much larger clone is one base away. The rearrangement links TRBV11-2 to TRBJ2-1; D is perhaps TRBD1 (6 bases). The germline V and J ends were trimmed by 4 bases and 6 bases, with 19 bases remaining between them. Germline CDR1 and CDR2: SGHAT and FQNNGV. CDR3 length: 16 amino acids. The CDR3 loop reads CASSSGQRGFGNEQFF. The CDR3 DNA reads as TGTGCCAGCAGCTCCGGACAGAGGGGATTCGGCAATGAGCAGTTCTTC.

This clonotype was found many times. The genes are TRBV6-5 and TRBJ2-5; D is possibly TRBD1 (5 bases). The V gene's germline CDR1 is MNHEY and CDR2 SVGAGI. V was cut by 1 base and J by 5 bases, with 11 bases left in between. The CDR3 has 14 residues. The CDR3 DNA is TGTGCCAGCAGTTACTTAACAGGTTCGGAGACCCAGTACTTC. Translating gives CASSYLTGSETQYF.

The sample holds many counts of this clonotype. The chain recombines TRBV12-3 or TRBV12-4 with TRBJ1-2, with D possibly TRBD1 on 5 matching bases. V lost 5 bases, J lost 10 bases, and 14 bases lay in between. The CDR3 is made up of 12 amino acids. The CDR3 spells CASSPGVVAYTF. In DNA form, the CDR3 reads TGTGCCAGCAGTCCGGGGGTCGTTGCCTACACCTTC.

The table lists this clonotype with a few counts. The V call is TRBV4-1, the J call TRBJ1-1, with 7 positions matching TRBD1. The CDR3 extends over 17 amino acids. The trim removed 0 bases at V and 0 bases at J, leaving 7 bases unmatched. CDR1 is MGHRA and CDR2 is YSYEKL in the germline V gene. The CDR3 nucleotides read TGCGCCAGCAGCCAAGATGGCTTGGGACAGATGAACACTGAAGCTTTCTTT. Translation gives CASSQDGLGQMNTEAFF.

In its sample, this clonotype was seen a few times. This sequence joins TRBV4-1 and TRBJ1-4, with D maybe TRBD1 (5 bases). V lost 1 base to trimming and J lost 8 bases, with 8 bases between them. The CDR3 length is 13 residues. Germline CDR1 and CDR2: MGHRA and YSYEKL. In DNA form, the CDR3 reads TGCGCCAGCAGCCAAGGGACAAAAGAAAAACTGTTTTTT. This sequence encodes CASSQGTKEKLFF.

The sample holds many counts of this clonotype. The rearrangement links TRBV12-3 or TRBV12-4 to TRBJ2-2; D ambiguous. The germline V and J ends were trimmed by 5 bases and 2 bases, with 6 bases remaining between them. The CDR3 is made up of 13 amino acids. The CDR3 coding sequence is TGTGCCAGCAGTCCTAAAAACACCGGGGAGCTGTTTTTT. Protein: CASSPKNTGELFF.

The chain carries TRBV29-1 and TRBJ2-3, with D tentatively TRBD2 (5 bases). Germline assignment: CDR1 SQVTM and CDR2 ANQGSEA. The V gene lost 3 bases and the J gene lost 4 bases, with 11 bases spanning the gap. This CDR3 is built from 13 residues. In DNA form, the CDR3 reads TGCAGCGTTGATGGACTGACCCCAGATACGCAGTATTTT. Translation gives CSVDGLTPDTQYF.

There are a few counts of this clonotype. The J gene is TRBJ2-4, the V gene TRBV27, with D perhaps TRBD1 (6 bases). The V end lost 0 bases, the J end lost 14 bases, and 14 bases lay between the germline ends. The CDR3 is 13 amino acids. Germline CDR1 is MNHEY and CDR2 is SMNVEV (reference sequence). As DNA, the CDR3 is TGTGCCAGCAGTTTATCTGGGGGCACCAAGGAGTACTTC. It translates to CASSLSGGTKEYF.

This clonotype has a count of ten or more. This chain joins TRBV4-3 and TRBJ2-7, with 11 bases matching TRBD2. Germline-derived CDR1 and CDR2 are LGHNA and YSLEER. The CDR3 has 15 residues. Trimming cost V 3 bases and J 2 bases; bases outside gene matches: 3. DNA of the CDR3: TGCGCCAGCAGCCAGATAGCGGGAGGGACCTACGAGCAGTACTTC. This gives the protein CASSQIAGGTYEQYF.

This clonotype was detected only a few times. This sequence joins TRBV11-2 and TRBJ2-3; 11 nucleotides agree with TRBD2. The CDR3 contains 20 residues. Germline trimming cut 5 bases from V and 2 bases from J; bases unmatched to any gene: 18. Germline assignment: CDR1 SGHAT and CDR2 FQNNGV. Written as DNA, the CDR3 is TGTGCCAGCAGCCCTTCCCCGGGGCGACTAGCGGGGCTAAACACAGATACGCAGTATTTT. This translates into CASSPSPGRLAGLNTDTQYF.

Points on this clonotype: A much larger clone is a single base away; this may be a read error. Because it lacks the conserved phenylalanine or tryptophan at the end, this CDR3 is likely a read error. This chain links TRBV5-1 with TRBJ2-2; 8 bases are shared with TRBD1. Germline V gene sequence: CDR1 SGHRS, CDR2 YFSETQ. Trimming removed 3 bases from V and 4 bases from J; junction bases left unmatched: 5. The CDR3 is made up of 15 amino acids. CDR3 sequence: CASSWTTGGTGELFL. DNA for the CDR3: TGCGCCAGCAGCTGGACCACAGGGGGCACCGGGGAGCTGTTTCTT.

This clonotype was counted a few times. This chain uses TRBV4-3 with TRBJ2-1; D may be TRBD1 (7 bases). V lost 0 bases and J lost 5, with 11 bases in between. The CDR3 is made up of 15 amino acids. CDR1 is LGHNA, CDR2 YSLEER, per germline. This CDR3 reads CASSQEGRGDNEQFF. CDR3 nucleotide sequence: TGCGCCAGCAGCCAAGAGGGCAGGGGGGACAATGAGCAGTTCTTC.